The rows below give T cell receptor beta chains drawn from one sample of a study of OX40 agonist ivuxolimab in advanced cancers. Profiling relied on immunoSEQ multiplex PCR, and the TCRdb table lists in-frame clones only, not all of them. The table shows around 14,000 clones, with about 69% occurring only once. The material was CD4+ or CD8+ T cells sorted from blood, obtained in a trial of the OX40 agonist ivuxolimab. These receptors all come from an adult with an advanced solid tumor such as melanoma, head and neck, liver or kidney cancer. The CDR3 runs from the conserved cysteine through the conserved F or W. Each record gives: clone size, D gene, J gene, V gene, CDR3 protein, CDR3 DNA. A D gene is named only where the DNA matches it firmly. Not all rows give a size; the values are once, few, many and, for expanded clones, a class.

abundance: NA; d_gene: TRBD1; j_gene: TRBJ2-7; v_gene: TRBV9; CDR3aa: CASSSGQGGPYEQYF; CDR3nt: TGTGCCAGCAGTTCCGGACAGGGGGGGCCCTACGAGCAGTACTTC
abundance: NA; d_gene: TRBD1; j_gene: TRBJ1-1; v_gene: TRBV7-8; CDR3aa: CASSLEPTGTNTEAFF; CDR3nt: TGTGCCAGCAGCTTAGAGCCGACAGGGACAAACACTGAAGCTTTCTTT
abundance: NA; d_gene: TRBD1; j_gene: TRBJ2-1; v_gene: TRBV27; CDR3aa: CASSFYMGQTTLSYNEQFF; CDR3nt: TGTGCCAGCAGCTTTTATATGGGACAGACTACCCTCTCCTACAATGAGCAGTTCTTC
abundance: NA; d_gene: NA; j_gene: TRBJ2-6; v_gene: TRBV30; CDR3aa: CAWSVRAGANVLTF; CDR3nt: TGTGCCTGGAGTGTAAGGGCTGGGGCCAACGTCCTGACTTTC
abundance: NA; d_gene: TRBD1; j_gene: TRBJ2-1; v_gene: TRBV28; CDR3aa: CATQDRGYNEQFF; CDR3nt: TGTGCCACCCAGGACAGGGGATACAATGAGCAGTTCTTC
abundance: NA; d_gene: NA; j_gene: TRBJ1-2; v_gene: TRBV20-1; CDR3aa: CSAPRGRDYTF; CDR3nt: TGCAGTGCTCCCCGGGGGCGAGACTACACCTTC
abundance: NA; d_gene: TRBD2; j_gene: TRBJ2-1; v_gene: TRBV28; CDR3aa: CASSPLLAGVDNEQFF; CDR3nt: TGTGCCAGCAGTCCGCTACTAGCGGGAGTCGACAATGAGCAGTTCTTC
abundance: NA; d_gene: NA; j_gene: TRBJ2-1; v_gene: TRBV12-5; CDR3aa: CASGPPGTANLRGVVYNEQFF; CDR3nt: TGTGCTAGTGGCCCTCCGGGGACAGCCAACCTCAGGGGGGTAGTCTACAATGAGCAGTTCTTC
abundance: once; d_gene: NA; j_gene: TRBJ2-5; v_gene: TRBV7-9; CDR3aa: CASSLAPETQYF; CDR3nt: TGTGCCAGCAGCTTAGCCCCAGAGACCCAGTACTTC
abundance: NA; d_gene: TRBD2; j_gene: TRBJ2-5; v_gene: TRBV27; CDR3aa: CASSYGGTSLETQYF; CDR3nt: TGTGCCAGCAGTTACGGTGGGACTAGCTTAGAGACCCAGTACTTC
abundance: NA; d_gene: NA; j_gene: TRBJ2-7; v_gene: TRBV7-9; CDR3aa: CASSPPRPYEQYF; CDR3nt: TGTGCCAGCAGCCCGCCCCGCCCCTACGAGCAGTACTTC
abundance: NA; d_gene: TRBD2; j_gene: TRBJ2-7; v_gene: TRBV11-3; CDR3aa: CASRPPLAGEYEQYF; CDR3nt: TGTGCCAGCAGACCCCCACTAGCGGGAGAGTACGAGCAGTACTTC
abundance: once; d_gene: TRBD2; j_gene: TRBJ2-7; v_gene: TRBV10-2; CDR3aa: CASAGGGTPYEQYF; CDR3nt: TGCGCCAGCGCGGGGGGCGGAACCCCCTACGAGCAGTACTTC
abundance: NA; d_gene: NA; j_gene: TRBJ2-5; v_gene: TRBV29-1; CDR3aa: CSVLDPDRAFQETQYF; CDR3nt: TGCAGCGTACTAGATCCGGACAGAGCCTTCCAAGAGACCCAGTACTTC
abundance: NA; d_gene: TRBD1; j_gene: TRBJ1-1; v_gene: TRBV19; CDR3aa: CASSIGQGPLNTEAFF; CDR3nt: TGTGCCAGTAGTATCGGACAGGGGCCATTGAACACTGAAGCTTTCTTT
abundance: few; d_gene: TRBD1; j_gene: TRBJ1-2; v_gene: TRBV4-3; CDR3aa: CASSQDRAGGNGYTF; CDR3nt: TGCGCCAGCAGCCAAGATCGGGCAGGGGGCAATGGCTACACCTTC
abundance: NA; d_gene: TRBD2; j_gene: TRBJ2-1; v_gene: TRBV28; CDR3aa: CATLSGSPYNEQFF; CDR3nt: TGTGCCACCCTTAGCGGGAGCCCCTACAATGAGCAGTTCTTC
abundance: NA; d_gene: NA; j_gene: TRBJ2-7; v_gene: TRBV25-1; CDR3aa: CASSGGYEQYF; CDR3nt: TGTGCCAGCAGTGGGGGGTACGAGCAGTACTTC
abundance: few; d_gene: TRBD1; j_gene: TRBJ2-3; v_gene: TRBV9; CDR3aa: CASSETGGAFSDTQYF; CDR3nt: TGTGCCAGCAGCGAGACAGGGGGCGCTTTTTCAGATACGCAGTATTTT
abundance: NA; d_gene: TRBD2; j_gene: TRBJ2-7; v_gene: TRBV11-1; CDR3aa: CASSLGGVAYEQYF; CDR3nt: TGTGCCAGCAGCTTGGGAGGGGTCGCCTACGAGCAGTACTTC
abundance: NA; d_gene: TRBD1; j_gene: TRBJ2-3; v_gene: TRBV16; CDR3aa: CASSQLAETTGGWADTQYF; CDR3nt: TGTGCCAGCAGCCAATTGGCCGAAACGACAGGGGGCTGGGCAGATACGCAGTATTTT
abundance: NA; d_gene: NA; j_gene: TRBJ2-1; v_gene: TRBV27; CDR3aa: CASSSTRYNEQFF; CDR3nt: TGTGCCAGCAGTTCCACACGTTACAATGAGCAGTTCTTC
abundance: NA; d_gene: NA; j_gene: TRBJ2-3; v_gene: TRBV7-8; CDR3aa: CASSLVQLPLRATDTQYF; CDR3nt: TGTGCCAGCAGCTTAGTTCAACTACCCCTAAGGGCCACAGATACGCAGTATTTT
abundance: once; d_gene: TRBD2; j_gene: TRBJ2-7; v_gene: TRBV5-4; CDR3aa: CASSREPGEGNEQYF; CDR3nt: TGTGCCAGCAGCCGCGAGCCCGGGGAGGGGAACGAGCAGTACTTC
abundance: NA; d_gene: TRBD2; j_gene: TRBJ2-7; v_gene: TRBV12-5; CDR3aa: CASGLVRTSGSVYEQYF; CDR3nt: TGTGCTAGTGGTTTGGTACGGACTAGCGGGAGTGTGTACGAGCAGTACTTC
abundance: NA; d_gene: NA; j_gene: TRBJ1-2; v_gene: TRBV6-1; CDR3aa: CASSLEGGAGYGYTF; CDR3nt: TGTGCCAGCAGCCTTGAGGGGGGCGCCGGCTATGGCTACACCTTC
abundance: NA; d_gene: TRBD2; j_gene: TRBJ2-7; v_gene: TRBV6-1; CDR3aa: CASSPRTSGPLEQYF; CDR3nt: TGTGCCAGCAGTCCCCGGACTAGCGGCCCCCTCGAGCAGTACTTC
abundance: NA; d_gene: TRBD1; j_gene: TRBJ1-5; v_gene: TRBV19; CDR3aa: CASSPQDRDNQPQHF; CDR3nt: TGTGCCAGTAGTCCCCAGGACAGGGACAATCAGCCCCAGCATTTT
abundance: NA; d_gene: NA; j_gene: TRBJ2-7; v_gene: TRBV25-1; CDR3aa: CASSDQDGYYEQYF; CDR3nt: TGTGCCAGCAGTGACCAAGATGGGTACTACGAGCAGTACTTC
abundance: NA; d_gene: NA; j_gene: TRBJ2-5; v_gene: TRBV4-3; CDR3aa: CASSQDGAGYQETQYF; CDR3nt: TGCGCCAGCAGCCAAGATGGTGCGGGGTACCAAGAGACCCAGTACTTC
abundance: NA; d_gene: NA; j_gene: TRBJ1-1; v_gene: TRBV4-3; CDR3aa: CASSSYTNTEAFF; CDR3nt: TGCGCCAGCAGCTCGTACACGAACACTGAAGCTTTCTTT
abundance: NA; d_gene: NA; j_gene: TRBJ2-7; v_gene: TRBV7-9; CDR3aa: CASSLEDEQYF; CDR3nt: TGTGCCAGCAGCTTAGAAGACGAGCAGTACTTC
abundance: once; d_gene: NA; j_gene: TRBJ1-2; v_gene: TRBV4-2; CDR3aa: CASSQGANYGYTF; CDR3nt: TGTGCCAGCAGCCAAGGGGCTAACTATGGCTACACCTTC
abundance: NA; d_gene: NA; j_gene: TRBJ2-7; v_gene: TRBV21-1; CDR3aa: CASRIGTRGEQYF; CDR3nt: TGTGCCAGCAGAATCGGGACTAGAGGCGAGCAGTACTTC
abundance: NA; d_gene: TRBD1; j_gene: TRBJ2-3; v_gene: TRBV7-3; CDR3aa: CASSATGADTQYF; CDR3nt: TGTGCCAGCAGCGCGACAGGGGCAGATACGCAGTATTTT
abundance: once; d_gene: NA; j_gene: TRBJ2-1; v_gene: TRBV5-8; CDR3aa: CASSLSALRTREQFF; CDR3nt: TGTGCCAGCAGCTTGTCCGCACTCAGGACACGAGAGCAGTTCTTC
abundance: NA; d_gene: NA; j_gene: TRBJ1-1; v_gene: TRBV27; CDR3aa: CASSTLGGGNTEAFF; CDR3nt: TGTGCCAGCAGTACCCTTGGGGGTGGAAACACTGAAGCTTTCTTT
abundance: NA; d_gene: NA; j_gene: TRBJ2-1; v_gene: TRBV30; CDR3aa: CAWSPSWEQFF; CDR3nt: TGTGCCTGGAGTCCTAGTTGGGAGCAGTTCTTC
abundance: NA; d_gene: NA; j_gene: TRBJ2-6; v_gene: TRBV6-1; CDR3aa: CASSAQSGVGANVLTF; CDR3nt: TGTGCCAGCAGTGCTCAGTCAGGGGTTGGGGCCAACGTCCTGACTTTC
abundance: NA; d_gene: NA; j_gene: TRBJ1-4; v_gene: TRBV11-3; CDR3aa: CASSRGDEKLFF; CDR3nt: TGTGCCAGCAGCCGGGGAGATGAAAAACTGTTTTTT
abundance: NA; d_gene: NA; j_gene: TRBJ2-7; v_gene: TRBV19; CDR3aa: CASSTLEGLSYEQYF; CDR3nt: TGTGCCAGTAGTACCCTTGAAGGGTTAAGTTACGAGCAGTACTTC
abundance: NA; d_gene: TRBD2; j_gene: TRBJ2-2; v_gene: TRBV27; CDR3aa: CASSKAPGTIRGELFF; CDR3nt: TGTGCCAGCAGTAAAGCCCCCGGGACTATTCGAGGGGAGCTGTTTTTT
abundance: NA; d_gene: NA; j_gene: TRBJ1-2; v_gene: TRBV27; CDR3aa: CASSSNTGNGGYTF; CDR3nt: TGTGCCAGCAGTTCTAATACAGGGAACGGGGGCTACACCTTC
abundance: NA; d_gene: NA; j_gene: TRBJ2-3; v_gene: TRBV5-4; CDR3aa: CASRTGPNTDTQYF; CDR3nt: TGTGCCAGCAGGACGGGACCAAACACAGATACGCAGTATTTT
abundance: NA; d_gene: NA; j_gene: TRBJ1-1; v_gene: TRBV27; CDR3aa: CASGPIGQVNTEAFF; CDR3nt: TGTGCCAGCGGGCCGATTGGGCAGGTGAACACTGAAGCTTTCTTT
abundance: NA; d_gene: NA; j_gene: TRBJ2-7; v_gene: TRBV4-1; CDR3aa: CASSMNGDYEQYF; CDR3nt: TGCGCCAGCAGCATGAACGGGGACTACGAGCAGTACTTC
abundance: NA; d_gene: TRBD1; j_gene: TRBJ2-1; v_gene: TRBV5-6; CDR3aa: CASRQTGEDEQFF; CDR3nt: TGTGCCAGCAGACAGACAGGGGAGGATGAGCAGTTCTTC
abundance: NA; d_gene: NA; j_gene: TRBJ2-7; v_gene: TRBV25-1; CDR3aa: CASSSVGSGYEQYF; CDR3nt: TGTGCCAGCAGTTCAGTAGGATCCGGCTACGAGCAGTACTTC
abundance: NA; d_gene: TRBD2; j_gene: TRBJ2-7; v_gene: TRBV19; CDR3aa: CASSTTSGRNYEQYF; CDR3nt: TGTGCCAGTAGTACAACTAGCGGGAGGAACTACGAGCAGTACTTC
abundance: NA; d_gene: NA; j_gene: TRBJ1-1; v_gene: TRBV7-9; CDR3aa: CASSLRPPEVAFF; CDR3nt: TGTGCCAGCAGCTTAAGACCGCCTGAGGTAGCTTTCTTT
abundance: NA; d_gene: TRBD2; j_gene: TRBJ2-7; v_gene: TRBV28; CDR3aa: CASTPNGVLAGSDEQYF; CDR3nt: TGTGCCAGCACCCCCAATGGGGTCCTAGCGGGATCGGACGAGCAGTACTTC
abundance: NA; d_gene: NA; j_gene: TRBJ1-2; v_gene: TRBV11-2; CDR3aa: CASSSPGSHRAYGYTF; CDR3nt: TGTGCCAGCAGCTCCCCGGGTTCGCACAGGGCCTATGGCTACACCTTC
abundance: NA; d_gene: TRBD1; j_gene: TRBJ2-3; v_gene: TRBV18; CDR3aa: CASSPQTGGTTDTQYF; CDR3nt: TGTGCCAGCTCACCCCAGACAGGGGGTACCACAGATACGCAGTATTTT
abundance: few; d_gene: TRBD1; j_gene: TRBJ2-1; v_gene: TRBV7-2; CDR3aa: CASSSTGTYNEQFF; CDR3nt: TGTGCCAGCAGCTCGACAGGGACCTACAATGAGCAGTTCTTC
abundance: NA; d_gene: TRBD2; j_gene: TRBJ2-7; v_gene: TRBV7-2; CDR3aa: CASSLGLANYEQYF; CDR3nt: TGTGCCAGCAGCTTGGGACTAGCCAACTACGAGCAGTACTTC
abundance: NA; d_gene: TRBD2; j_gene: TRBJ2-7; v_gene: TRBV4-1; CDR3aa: CASSQDVGGRAAYEQYF; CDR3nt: TGCGCCAGCAGCCAAGATGTCGGCGGGAGGGCCGCCTACGAGCAGTACTTC
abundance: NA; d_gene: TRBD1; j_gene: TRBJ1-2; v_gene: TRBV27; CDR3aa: CASSDLLQGRGNYGYTF; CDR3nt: TGTGCCAGCAGCGATCTACTACAGGGGAGGGGAAACTATGGCTACACCTTC
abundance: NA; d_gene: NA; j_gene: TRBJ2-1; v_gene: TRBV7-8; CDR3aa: CASSPAEGLSYNEQFF; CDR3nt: TGTGCCAGCAGCCCAGCGGAAGGCCTCTCCTACAATGAGCAGTTCTTC
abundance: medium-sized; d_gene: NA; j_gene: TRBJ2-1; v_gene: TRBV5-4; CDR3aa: CASSPTVTYNEQFF; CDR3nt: TGTGCCAGCAGCCCGACAGTGACCTACAATGAGCAGTTCTTC
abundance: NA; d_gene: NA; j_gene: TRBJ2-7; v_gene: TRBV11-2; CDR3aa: CASSPEGASSYEQYF; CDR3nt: TGTGCCAGCAGCCCCGAAGGGGCATCTTCCTACGAGCAGTACTTC